The 18 T cell receptor beta chains below come from one sample, sequenced in a study of T cells in Graves' hyperthyroidism and ophthalmopathy. The investigators amplified TCR beta CDR3 regions from RNA transcripts. With the HTBI primer set, the TCR CDR3 went through a first round of RT-PCR. TCRdb ran MiXCR on the multiplex PCR reads and lists one entry per CDR3 protein. The data contain over 350,000 distinct CDR3 sequences, around 18% of them singletons. Sequenced material: blood. The receptor set was obtained from a man younger than 35 with Graves' ophthalmopathy.

Only a few counts were recorded for this clonotype. V usage is TRBV3-1 and J usage is TRBJ2-3; 9 bases are shared with TRBD1. CDR1 is LGHDT and CDR2 is YNNKEL in the germline V gene (reference sequence). After removal of 6 bases from V and 3 bases from J, the junction contained 13 bases not matched to a gene. The CDR3 has 17 residues. For the CDR3, the DNA is TGTGCCAGCAGTTTCAACTCCGGGACAGGGATGACAGATACGCAGTATTTT. Protein sequence: CASSFNSGTGMTDTQYF.

This clonotype has ten or more counts. V gene TRBV6-4 combines with J gene TRBJ2-7, with 9 positions matching TRBD2. Looked up from germline, CDR1 is MRHNA and CDR2 is SNTAGT. The CDR3 has 18 residues. V was clipped by 2 bases and J by 2 bases; unmatched bases: 13. The CDR3 DNA follows: TGTGCCAGCAGTGACGTCTCGCGGGGGGGTACTTTACCCTACGAGCAGTACTTC. Translating gives CASSDVSRGGTLPYEQYF.

The rearrangement uses TRBV29-1 and TRBJ2-5; D perhaps matches TRBD1 (6 bases). Trimming removed 1 base at V and 5 bases at J, with 14 bases between. The CDR3 has 14 residues. Germline values: CDR1 SQVTM, CDR2 ANQGSEA. CDR3: CSVEGLTGAETQYF. The CDR3 bases are TGCAGCGTTGAAGGTCTGACAGGTGCGGAGACCCAGTACTTC.

This clonotype came up many times. The chain couples TRBV6-1 to TRBJ1-6, with 9 bases fitting TRBD1. CDR3 size: 14 residues. CDR1 is MNHNS and CDR2 is SASEGT in the germline V gene. J was trimmed by 9 bases and V by 3 bases; bases with no gene match: 3. The CDR3 is CASSEGTGISPLHF. The CDR3 bases are TGTGCCAGCAGTGAGGGGACAGGGATTTCACCCCTCCACTTT.

V gene TRBV6-1 combines with J gene TRBJ1-2; D ambiguous. Trimming stripped 5 bases from V and 4 bases from J, with 11 bases between. This CDR3 region has 13 residues. Germline CDR1 is MNHNS and CDR2 is SASEGT. The CDR3 region has the DNA TGTGCCAGCAGTCCTAATGCGGGCTATGGCTACACCTTC. It encodes CASSPNAGYGYTF.

CDR3 DNA: TGTGCCAGCAGCTTCACCGGGACAGGGAGCAGTGGCTACACCTTC. As protein: CASSFTGTGSSGYTF. The chain joins TRBV7-9 to TRBJ1-2; 9 nucleotides align to TRBD1. The CDR3 spans 15 residues. The junction had 9 bases not matched to a gene; V was cut back by 3 bases and J by 7 bases. CDR1 and CDR2 (germline): SEHNR, FQNEAQ (reference sequence).

The chain carries TRBV3-1 and TRBJ2-1, with 10 bases lining up with TRBD1. Germline trimming cut 4 bases from V and 8 bases from J; bases unmatched to any gene: 14. The CDR3 has 17 residues. Germline CDR1 LGHDT, CDR2 YNNKEL (reference sequence). The CDR3: CASSRGSGTGVFDEQFF. In nucleotides, the CDR3 is TGTGCCAGCAGCCGGGGTTCCGGGACAGGGGTTTTCGATGAGCAGTTCTTC.

The CDR3 region has the DNA TGTGCCAGCCACGGCAGGGGACTAGCCAAAAACATTCAGTACTTC. It codes for CASHGRGLAKNIQYF. The chain links TRBV12-3 or TRBV12-4 to TRBJ2-4, with D perhaps matching TRBD1 or TRBD2 (6 bases each). CDR3 size: 15 residues. V was clipped by 8 bases and J by 0 bases, with 14 bases between them.

The chain recombines TRBV6-1 with TRBJ2-2, with D unclear. Germline assignment: CDR1 MNHNS and CDR2 SASEGT. Trimming removed 5 bases from V and 0 bases from J, with 10 bases in between. The CDR3 extends over 15 amino acids. CDR3 region: CASSIGQSNTGELFF. The DNA of the CDR3 is TGTGCCAGCAGTATCGGGCAGTCGAACACCGGGGAGCTGTTTTTT.

This clonotype was observed a handful of times. The gene calls are TRBV20-1 and TRBJ2-4; tentative D call: TRBD1 (7 bases). Germline V CDR1 and CDR2: DFQATT, SNEGSKA (reference sequence). The V gene lost 1 base and the J gene lost 1 base, with 23 bases spanning the gap. The CDR3 totals 19 residues. The CDR3 DNA follows: TGCAGTGCTAGAGGGGGCGGGACAGATTCCCCTGAGGCCAAAAACATTCAGTACTTC. Its translation is CSARGGGTDSPEAKNIQYF.

On this clonotype: A read error may be the cause here, since a much bigger clone is one base away. This chain uses TRBV6-2 or TRBV6-3 with TRBJ2-7; 8 bases map to TRBD1. The length of the CDR3 is 12 residues. Germline-derived CDR1 and CDR2 are MNHEY and SVGEGT. CDR3 residues: CTSNYRGNEQYF. The CDR3 region has the DNA TGTACCAGCAATTACAGGGGGAACGAGCAGTACTTC.

A remark on this clonotype: This may come from a read error, since a much larger clone is one base off. The V call is TRBV28, the J call TRBJ2-3; 9 bases agree with TRBD2. Germline CDR1 MDHEN, CDR2 SYDVKM. The CDR3 is 15 amino acids. Here the CDR3 DNA reads TGTGCCAACAGTTCCGCGGGGGGGGTCTCAGATACGCAGTATTTT. Its translation is CANSSAGGVSDTQYF.

In its sample, this clonotype was seen a few times. The chain combines TRBV29-1 with TRBJ1-2, with TRBD1 as a possible D gene (5 bases). V lost 1 base and J 7 bases, leaving 10 bases between the germline ends. The CDR3 sequence is 12 residues long. From germline, CDR1 is SQVTM and CDR2 ANQGSEA. CDR3 region: CSVEGQGPGYTF. The CDR3 nucleotides read TGCAGCGTTGAAGGGCAGGGTCCTGGCTACACCTTC.

The chain recombines TRBV7-9 with TRBJ1-5; D unclear. The CDR3 extends over 13 amino acids. The germline V gene has CDR1 SEHNR and CDR2 FQNEAQ (reference sequence). Deletions cut 7 bases from V and 0 bases from J, with 7 bases between. CDR3 DNA sequence: TGTGCCAGCACCCGGAATAGCAATCAGCCCCAGCATTTT. Protein product: CASTRNSNQPQHF.

This clonotype was picked up many times. The chain carries TRBV11-2 and TRBJ2-3; no reliable D call. The germline V gene has CDR1 SGHAT and CDR2 FQNNGV. The CDR3 has 15 residues. V shed 0 bases and J shed 2 bases, with 9 bases lying between them. CDR3 sequence reads: CASSLEYSATDTQYF. In DNA, the CDR3 is TGTGCCAGCAGCTTAGAGTACAGTGCCACAGATACGCAGTATTTT.

This clonotype was seen at least ten times. V usage is TRBV2 and J usage is TRBJ2-7; D not resolved. The ends were cut back, 2 bases at V and 3 bases at J, with 2 bases in the middle. The CDR3 is made up of 11 amino acids. CDR1 is SNHLY and CDR2 is FYNNEI in the germline V gene. The CDR3 coding sequence is TGTGCCAGCAGTGAATACTACGAGCAGTACTTC. Encoded protein: CASSEYYEQYF.

The sample holds many counts of this clonotype. The CDR3 DNA follows: TGCGCCAGCAGCTTGGATGGGGGGAGCACTGAAGCTTTCTTT. Translating gives CASSLDGGSTEAFF. The chain links TRBV5-1 to TRBJ1-1, with D possibly matching TRBD1 (5 bases). The CDR3 runs to 14 residues. Trimming took off 0 bases at V and 4 bases at J, with 10 bases between the two ends. Germline V gives CDR1 SGHRS, CDR2 YFSETQ.

The gene calls are TRBV27 and TRBJ2-7; the match to TRBD1 covers 10 bases. In germline, CDR1 is MNHEY, CDR2 SMNVEV (reference sequence). This CDR3 contains 16 residues. The V and J ends lost 3 bases and 3 bases, in that order; junction bases with no gene match: 8. The CDR3 DNA reads as TGTGCCAGCAGTTTTAACCCGGGACAGGGGATCTACGAGCAGTACTTC. Translation: CASSFNPGQGIYEQYF.